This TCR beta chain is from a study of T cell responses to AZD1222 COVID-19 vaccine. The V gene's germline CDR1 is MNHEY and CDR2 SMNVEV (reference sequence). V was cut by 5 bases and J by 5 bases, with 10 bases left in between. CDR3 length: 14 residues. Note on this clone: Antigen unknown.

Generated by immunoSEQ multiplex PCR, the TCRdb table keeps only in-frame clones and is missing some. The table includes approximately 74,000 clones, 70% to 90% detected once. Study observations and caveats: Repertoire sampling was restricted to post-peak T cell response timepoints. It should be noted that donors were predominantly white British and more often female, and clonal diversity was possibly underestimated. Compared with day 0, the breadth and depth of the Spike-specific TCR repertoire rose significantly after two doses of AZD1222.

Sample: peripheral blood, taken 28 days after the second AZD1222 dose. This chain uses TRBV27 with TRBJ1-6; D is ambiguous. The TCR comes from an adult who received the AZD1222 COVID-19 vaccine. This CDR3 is CASSAGGDNSPLHF. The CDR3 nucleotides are TGTGCCAGCAGTGCCGGAGGCGATAATTCACCCCTCCACTTT.